This T cell receptor beta chain was captured in a study of radiation and T cells in renal cell carcinoma. Time point given: blood 4 weeks post-SBRT, at nephrectomy. Treatment denoted: 15 Gy SBRT to primary tumor, nephrectomy 4 weeks later. Profiling relied on immunoSEQ multiplex PCR, and the TCRdb table lists in-frame clones only, not all of them. The table has under 100,000 clones, 84% seen once; the top ten hold approximately 7.2%. The length of the CDR3 is 16 residues. CDR1 is LNHDA and CDR2 is SQIVND in the germline V gene (reference sequence). Trimming at V came to 4 bases and at J to 4 bases, leaving 9 bases not matched to a gene.

The TCR comes from a man aged 55 to 69 with renal cell carcinoma. The sequenced sample was blood, obtained from a patient whose treatment included radiotherapy and nephrectomy. The genes are TRBV19 and TRBJ2-2; the match to TRBD1 covers 7 bases. The CDR3 DNA reads as TGTGCCAGTAGTACTTCAGGGGGAATAAGCACCGGGGAGCTGTTTTTT. Protein product: CASSTSGGISTGELFF.